The entry below describes one T cell receptor beta chain. The antigen is not known. Generated by immunoSEQ multiplex PCR, the TCRdb table keeps only in-frame clones and is missing some. The sample carries some 18,000 clones, 75% to 85% recorded once. These data belong to a study of T cells in localized non-small cell lung cancer. Overall study results and limits: As only one tumor region underwent sequencing, heterogeneity remains possible. There was an association of higher blood T cell density with longer overall survival. Appearances in adjacent lung were noted for a median approximately 50 of the top 100 tumor clones. Maximal T cell clonality occurred in uninvolved adjacent lung, with tumor ranking below it.

This CDR3 comprises 16 residues. Germline V gene sequence: CDR1 SGHDT, CDR2 YYEEEE. V was shortened by 0 bases and J by 3 bases, with 12 bases between the two germline ends. The chain has TRBV5-6 and TRBJ2-2; no reliable D call. The TCR was taken from a man aged 35-69 years with stage I lung adenocarcinoma. Sequencing used peripheral blood, obtained before any cancer treatment. CDR3 coding DNA: TGTGCCAGCAGCTTGGGGAGTTTGGGTTACACCGGGGAGCTGTTTTTT. This gives the protein CASSLGSLGYTGELFF.